These 6 T cell receptor beta chains originate from one sample sequenced in a study of blood T cell repertoires in COVID-19. The assay was immunoSEQ multiplex PCR, and TCRdb's table has in-frame clones only and misses some. The sample gives fewer than 500,000 clones, roughly 90% of which show up once; roughly 0.78% is in the top ten. Sequencing input: peripheral blood. The receptors derive from a man aged 18 to 30 with COVID-19, enrolled during active disease.

V and J are TRBV7-9 and TRBJ1-4; tentatively, D is TRBD1 (5 bases). This CDR3 has 16 residues. Germline values: CDR1 SEHNR, CDR2 FQNEAQ (reference sequence). The V end lost 1 base, the J end lost 0 bases, and 9 bases lay between the germline ends. As DNA, the CDR3 is TGTGCCAGCAGCTTAGGGGGGGGTTCAACTAATGAAAAACTGTTTTTT. Protein sequence: CASSLGGGSTNEKLFF.

As regards this clone: At the DNA level, this CDR3 is encoded by other sequences in the same sample as well. The genes are TRBV3-1 (or the pseudogene TRBV3-2) and TRBJ2-3; D is uncertain. The germline V gene has CDR1 LGHDT and CDR2 YNNKEL (reference sequence). This CDR3 has 12 amino acids. Trimming cost V 2 bases and J 4 bases, with 4 bases left between them. This CDR3 reads CASSQLADTQYF. DNA of the CDR3: TGTGCCAGCAGCCAATTAGCAGATACGCAGTATTTT.

V and J are TRBV4-1 and TRBJ1-5; D unresolved. The germline gives CDR1 MGHRA, CDR2 YSYEKL. V lost 4 bases, J lost 0 bases, and 10 bases lay in between. The CDR3 length is 15 residues. Written as DNA, the CDR3 is TGCGCCAGCAGCCCCGAGGATTATAGCAATCAGCCCCAGCATTTT. This translates into CASSPEDYSNQPQHF.

The chain uses TRBV11-1 and TRBJ2-7, with D tentatively TRBD2 (5 bases). The V gene's germline CDR1 is SGHAT and CDR2 FQDESV (reference sequence). V shed 5 bases and J shed 8 bases, with 16 bases lying between them. The CDR3 loop spans 13 amino acids. CDR3 DNA sequence: TGTGCCAGCAGCCACCCCACGGGATTCAAGCAGTACTTC. Its translation is CASSHPTGFKQYF.

This chain joins TRBV15 and TRBJ1-5, with D tentatively TRBD1 (6 bases). CDR3 length: 15 amino acids. CDR1 and CDR2 (germline): LNHNV, YYDKDF (reference sequence). Trimming cost V 0 bases and J 5 bases, with 11 bases left between them. This CDR3 reads CATSRDKGVDQPQHF. DNA of the CDR3: TGTGCCACCAGCAGAGATAAGGGGGTAGATCAGCCCCAGCATTTT.

The DNA for the CDR3 is TGTGCCAGTAGTATAGGAACAGGTACCCTGGGCTACACCTTC. Its protein product is CASSIGTGTLGYTF. This chain joins TRBV19 and TRBJ1-2; possible D gene TRBD1, 5 bases. V was shortened by 1 base and J by 8 bases, with 14 bases between the two germline ends. The CDR3 is 14 amino acids. CDR1 and CDR2 from the germline V gene are LNHDA and SQIVND (reference sequence).